This T cell receptor (beta chain) was identified in a study of shared clonotypes between healthy human individuals. Template for every sorted-subset replicate PCR totaled 150 to 250 ng DNA, around 33,000 T cell genomes. Sequencing was performed with immunoSEQ multiplex PCR; in TCRdb, only in-frame clones are kept and a portion is missing. Of approximately 2.1 million clones detected, about 92% appear once; the ten largest clones hold approximately 0.4%. The germline CDR1 and CDR2 sequences are LGHNA and YNFKEQ. This CDR3 spans 16 amino acids. Trimming took 4 bases from V and 1 from J, leaving 17 bases between them.

Sequences were obtained from naive CD4+ T cells from PBMCs. Subset indicated: CD45RA+ positively selected. This sequence originates from a young man in good health. Some clones in this sample may be carry-over from other donors' samples. The chain couples TRBV4-2 to TRBJ2-7; tentative D call: TRBD2 (6 bases). The CDR3 nucleotides are TGTGCCAGCAGCCCCATTCGGGGGAGTAGTTCCTACGAGCAGTACTTC. Translated: CASSPIRGSSSYEQYF.